This T cell receptor (beta chain) was profiled in a study of technical replicates of blood from a handful of donors. The method was immunoSEQ multiplex PCR; TCRdb's version includes in-frame clones alone and lacks a portion of them. Among around 78,000 clones, roughly 94% were seen once, and the ten largest hold 0.2% to 0.3%. The source of this sequence is a human donor in good health. The sample consisted of T cells isolated from PBMCs.

The CDR3 region has the DNA TGTGCCAGCAGCTCCACCCCCGGGACAGGGGGTCGTAGCAATCAGCCCCAGCATTTT. It yields the protein CASSSTPGTGGRSNQPQHF. V usage is TRBV7-9 and J usage is TRBJ1-5; 11 bases map to TRBD1. This CDR3 has 19 residues. V was pared by 4 bases and J by 0 bases, with 11 bases of the junction left unmatched. CDR1 is SEHNR and CDR2 is FQNEAQ in the germline V gene (reference sequence).